This entry concerns a single TCR beta chain. The source of the sample is a study of OX40 agonist ivuxolimab in advanced cancers. Generated by immunoSEQ multiplex PCR, the TCRdb table keeps only in-frame clones and is missing some. There are about 79,000 clones in the sample; 88% occur only once, and about 4% lies in the top ten. The CDR3 sequence is 12 residues long. Germline CDR1 is MNHNS and CDR2 is SASEGT. Trimming shortened V by 1 base and J by 1 base, and 1 base separated the two germline ends. This clonotype originated in an adult with an advanced solid tumor such as melanoma, head and neck, liver or kidney cancer. The sample in question was CD4+ or CD8+ T cells sorted from blood, obtained in a trial of the OX40 agonist ivuxolimab. This sequence joins TRBV6-1 and TRBJ1-1; D ambiguous. CDR3 protein: CASSEGNTEAFF. CDR3 bases: TGTGCCAGCAGTGAAGGGAACACTGAAGCTTTCTTT.